The clone carrying this T cell receptor (beta chain) was counted only a few times. Its antigen is undetermined. Sequenced material consisted of expressed TCRB transcripts (all of the isolated RNA was reverse transcribed). Sequencing of naive, central memory and regulatory T cell samples gave an average of approximately 3.3 million reads. Profiling relied on immunoSEQ multiplex PCR, and the TCRdb table lists in-frame clones only, not all of them. Of 300,000 to 400,000 clones listed, about a tenth were seen once; the top ten hold 0.9% to 1.1%. A CD45RO/CCR7/CD25/CD127/CD95/CD27 panel sorted naive, central memory, regulatory and stem cell-like memory CD4+ cells. The CDR3 is 15 amino acids. Germline V gene sequence: CDR1 LGHNA, CDR2 YSLEER. Trimming took off 1 base at V and 5 bases at J, with 14 bases between the two ends. This entry comes from a study of beta chain features in type 1 diabetes. Study-level findings and limits: In every one of the four CD4+ subsets, TCRB CDR3s were moderately but significantly shorter in Type 1 diabetes patients.

The sequencing input was central memory CD4+ T cells from blood. This sequence was found in a man under 40 with type 1 diabetes. The chain is built from TRBV4-3 and TRBJ1-1; no clear D gene. CDR3 sequence reads: CASSQASSQGTEAFF. For the CDR3, the DNA is TGCGCCAGCAGCCAAGCGAGCAGCCAAGGGACTGAAGCTTTCTTT.